Below, one TCR beta chain is given with its context. The source of the sample is a study of blood T cell repertoires in COVID-19. Overall study: The samples span acute and convalescent COVID-19 from the United States, Italy and Spain. From T cells, B-cell-depleted T cells, or PBMCs came the material, which was cDNA or gDNA.

Source study methods: By means of reference gene primer amplification, nucleated cell counts were estimated. Sequencing was performed with immunoSEQ multiplex PCR; in TCRdb, only in-frame clones are kept and a portion is missing. The V and J calls and clone size are taken from that table; D and trimming were inferred from the DNA. The repertoire holds 250,000 to 300,000 clones, with about nine tenths as singletons. The source of this sequence is a woman aged 50 to 60 who had recovered from COVID-19. The sequenced material came from peripheral blood.

The CDR3 protein is CASSYSTSTDTQYF. The CDR3 nucleotides read TGTGCCAGCAGTTACTCTACTAGCACAGATACGCAGTATTTT. The rearrangement uses TRBV6-6 and TRBJ2-3; D uncertain. The CDR3 consists of 14 residues. V was trimmed by 0 bases and J by 0 bases, leaving 4 bases between them. Germline CDR1 MNHNY, CDR2 SVGAGI (reference sequence).